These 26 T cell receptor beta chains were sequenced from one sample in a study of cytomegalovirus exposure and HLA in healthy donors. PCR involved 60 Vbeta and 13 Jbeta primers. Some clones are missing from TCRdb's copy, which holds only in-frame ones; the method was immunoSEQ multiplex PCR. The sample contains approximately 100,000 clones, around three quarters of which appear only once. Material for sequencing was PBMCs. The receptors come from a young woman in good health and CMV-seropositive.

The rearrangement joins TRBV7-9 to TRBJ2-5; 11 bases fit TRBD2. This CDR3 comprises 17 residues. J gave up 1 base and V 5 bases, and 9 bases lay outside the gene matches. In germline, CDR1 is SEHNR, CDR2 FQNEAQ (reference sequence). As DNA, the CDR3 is TGTGCCAGCAGCCAAAGGGCCACTAGCGGGGGCCAAGAGACCCAGTACTTC. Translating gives CASSQRATSGGQETQYF.

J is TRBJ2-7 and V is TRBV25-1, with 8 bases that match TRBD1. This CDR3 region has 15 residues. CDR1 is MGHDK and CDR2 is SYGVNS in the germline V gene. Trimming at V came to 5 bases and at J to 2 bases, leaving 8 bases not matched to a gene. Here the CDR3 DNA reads TGTGCCAGCAGTCCCGGGACAGGCCTAACCTACGAGCAGTACTTC. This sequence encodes CASSPGTGLTYEQYF.

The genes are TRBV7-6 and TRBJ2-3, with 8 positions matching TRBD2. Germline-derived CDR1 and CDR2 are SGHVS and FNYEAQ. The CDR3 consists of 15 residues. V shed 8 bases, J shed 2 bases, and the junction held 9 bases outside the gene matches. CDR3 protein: CASPSAGENTDTQYF. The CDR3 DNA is TGTGCCAGCCCATCAGCGGGGGAAAACACAGATACGCAGTATTTT.

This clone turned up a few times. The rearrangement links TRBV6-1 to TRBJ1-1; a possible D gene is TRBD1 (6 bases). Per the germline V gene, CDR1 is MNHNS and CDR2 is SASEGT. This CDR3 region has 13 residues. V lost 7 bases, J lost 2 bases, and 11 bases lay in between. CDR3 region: CASNRVGNTEAFF. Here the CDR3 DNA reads TGTGCCAGCAACAGGGTGGGAAACACTGAAGCTTTCTTT.

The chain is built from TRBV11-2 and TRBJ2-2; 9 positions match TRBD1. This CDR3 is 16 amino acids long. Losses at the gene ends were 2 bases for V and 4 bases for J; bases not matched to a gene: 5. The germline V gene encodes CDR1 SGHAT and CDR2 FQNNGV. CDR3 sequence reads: CASSLLQGAVTGELFF. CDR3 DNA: TGTGCCAGCAGCTTACTACAGGGGGCTGTCACCGGGGAGCTGTTTTTT.

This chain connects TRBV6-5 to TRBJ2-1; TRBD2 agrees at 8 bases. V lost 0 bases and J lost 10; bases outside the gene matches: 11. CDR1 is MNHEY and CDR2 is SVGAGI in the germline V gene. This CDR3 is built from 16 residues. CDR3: CASSYSTGLVAEEQFF. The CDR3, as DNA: TGTGCCAGCAGTTACTCGACGGGACTAGTCGCCGAAGAGCAGTTCTTC.

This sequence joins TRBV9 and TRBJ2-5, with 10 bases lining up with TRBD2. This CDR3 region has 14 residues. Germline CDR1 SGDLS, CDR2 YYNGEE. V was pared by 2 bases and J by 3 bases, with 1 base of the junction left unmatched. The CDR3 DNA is TGTGCCAGCAGCGTGGGACTAGCGAAAGAGACCCAGTACTTC. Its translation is CASSVGLAKETQYF.

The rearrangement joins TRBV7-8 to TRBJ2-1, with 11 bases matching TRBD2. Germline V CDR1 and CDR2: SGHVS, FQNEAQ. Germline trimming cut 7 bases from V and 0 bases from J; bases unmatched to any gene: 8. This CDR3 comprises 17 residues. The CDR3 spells CASTLSGLADSYNEQFF. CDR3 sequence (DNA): TGTGCCAGCACCCTCTCGGGACTAGCGGACTCCTACAATGAGCAGTTCTTC.

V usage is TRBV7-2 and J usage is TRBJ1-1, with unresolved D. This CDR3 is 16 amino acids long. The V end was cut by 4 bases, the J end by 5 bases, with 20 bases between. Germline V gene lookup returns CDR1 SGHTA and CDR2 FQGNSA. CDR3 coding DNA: TGTGCCAGCAGCTCCCGGCAGGCGAGATGGGCGACTGAAGCTTTCTTT. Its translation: CASSSRQARWATEAFF. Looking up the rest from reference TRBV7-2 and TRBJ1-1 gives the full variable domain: GAGVSQSPSNKVTEKGKDVELRCDPISGHTALYWYRQSLGQGLEFLIYFQGNSAPDKSGLPSDRFSAERTGGSVSTLTIQRTQQEDSAVYLCASSSRQARWATEAFFGQGTRLTVV.

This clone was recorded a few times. For the CDR3, the DNA is TGTGCCAGCAGCAGGACAGGGGGCGCCGAGCAGTACTTC. Translating gives CASSRTGGAEQYF. The V gene is TRBV7-3, the J gene TRBJ2-7, with TRBD1 identical over 11 bases. The CDR3 totals 13 residues. Germline CDR1 is SGHTA and CDR2 is FQGTGA. V lost 5 bases to trimming and J lost 6 bases; unmatched junction nucleotides: 3.

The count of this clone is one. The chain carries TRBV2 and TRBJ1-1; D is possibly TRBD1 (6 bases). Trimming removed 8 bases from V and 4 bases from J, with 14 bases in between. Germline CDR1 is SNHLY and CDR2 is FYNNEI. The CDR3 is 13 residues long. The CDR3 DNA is TGTGCCAGCGTCACGCTAGGGGGCACTGAAGCTTTCTTT. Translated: CASVTLGGTEAFF.

CDR3 in amino acids: CASSDPSGGPSRTQYF. DNA of the CDR3: TGCGCCAGCAGTGACCCTAGCGGGGGCCCCTCGAGGACCCAGTACTTC. This rearrangement joins TRBV10-2 to TRBJ2-5; the match to TRBD2 covers 10 bases. In germline, CDR1 is WSHSY, CDR2 SAAADI. The junction had 11 bases not matched to a gene; V was cut back by 3 bases and J by 7 bases. The length of the CDR3 is 16 residues.

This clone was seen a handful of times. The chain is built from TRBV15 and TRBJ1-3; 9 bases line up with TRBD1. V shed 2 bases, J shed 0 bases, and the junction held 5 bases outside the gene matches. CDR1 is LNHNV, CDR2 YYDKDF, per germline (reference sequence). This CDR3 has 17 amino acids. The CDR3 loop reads CATSRRDRAFSGNTIYF. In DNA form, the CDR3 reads TGTGCCACCAGCAGACGGGACAGGGCTTTCTCTGGAAACACCATATATTTT.

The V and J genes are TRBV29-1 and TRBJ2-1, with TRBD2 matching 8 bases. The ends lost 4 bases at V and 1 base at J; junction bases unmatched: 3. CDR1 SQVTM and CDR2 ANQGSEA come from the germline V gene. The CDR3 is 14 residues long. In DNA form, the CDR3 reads TGCAGCGTTGGACGGGGGGGGTCCTACAATGAGCAGTTCTTC. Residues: CSVGRGGSYNEQFF.

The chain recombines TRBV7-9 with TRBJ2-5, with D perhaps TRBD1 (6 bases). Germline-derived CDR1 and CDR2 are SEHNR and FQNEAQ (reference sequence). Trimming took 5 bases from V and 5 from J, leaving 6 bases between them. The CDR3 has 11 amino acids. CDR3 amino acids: CASSQGETQYF. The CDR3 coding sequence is TGTGCCAGCAGCCAGGGGGAGACCCAGTACTTC.

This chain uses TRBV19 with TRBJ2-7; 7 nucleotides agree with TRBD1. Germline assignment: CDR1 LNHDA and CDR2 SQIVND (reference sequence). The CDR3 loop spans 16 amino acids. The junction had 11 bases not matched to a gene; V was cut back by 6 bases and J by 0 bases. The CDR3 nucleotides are TGTGCCAGTAGGAGTAAGGGGGCCCGGAGCTCCTACGAGCAGTACTTC. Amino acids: CASRSKGARSSYEQYF.

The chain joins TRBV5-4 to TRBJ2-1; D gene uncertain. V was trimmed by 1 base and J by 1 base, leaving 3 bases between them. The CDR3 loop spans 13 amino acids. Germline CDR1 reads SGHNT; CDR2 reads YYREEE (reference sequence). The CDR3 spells CASSLPSYNEQFF. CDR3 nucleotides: TGTGCCAGCAGCTTGCCATCCTACAATGAGCAGTTCTTC.

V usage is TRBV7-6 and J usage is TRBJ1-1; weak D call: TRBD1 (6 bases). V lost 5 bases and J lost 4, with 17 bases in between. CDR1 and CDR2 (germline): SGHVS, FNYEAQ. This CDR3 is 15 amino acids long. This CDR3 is CASSREDRSGTEAFF. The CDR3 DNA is TGTGCCAGCAGCCGTGAGGACAGATCAGGCACTGAAGCTTTCTTT.

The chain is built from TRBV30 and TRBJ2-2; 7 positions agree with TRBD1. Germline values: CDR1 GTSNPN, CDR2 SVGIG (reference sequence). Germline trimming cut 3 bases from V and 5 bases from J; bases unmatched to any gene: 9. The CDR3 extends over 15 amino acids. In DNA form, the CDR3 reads TGTGCCTGGAGGAAGACAGGGCGGTGGACCGGGGAGCTGTTTTTT. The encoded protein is CAWRKTGRWTGELFF. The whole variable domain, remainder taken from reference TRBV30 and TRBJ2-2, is SQTIHQWPATLVQPVGSPLSLECTVEGTSNPNLYWYRQAAGRGLQLLFYSVGIGQISSEVPQNLSASRPQDRQFILSSKKLLLSDSGFYLCAWRKTGRWTGELFFGEGSRLTVL.

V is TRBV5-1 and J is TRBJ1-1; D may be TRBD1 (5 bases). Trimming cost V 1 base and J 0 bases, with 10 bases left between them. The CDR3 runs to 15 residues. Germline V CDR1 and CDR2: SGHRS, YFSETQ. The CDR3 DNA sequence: TGCGCCAGCAGCTTGACTTCAGGGCTGAACACTGAAGCTTTCTTT. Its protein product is CASSLTSGLNTEAFF. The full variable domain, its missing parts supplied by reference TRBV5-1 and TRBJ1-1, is KAGVTQTPRYLIKTRGQQVTLSCSPISGHRSVSWYQQTPGQGLQFLFEYFSETQRNKGNFPGRFSGRQFSNSRSEMNVSTLELGDSALYLCASSLTSGLNTEAFFGQGTRLTVV.

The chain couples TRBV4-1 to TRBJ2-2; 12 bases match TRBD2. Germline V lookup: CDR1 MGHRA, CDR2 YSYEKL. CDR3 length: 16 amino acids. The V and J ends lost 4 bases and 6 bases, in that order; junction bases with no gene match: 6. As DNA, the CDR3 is TGCGCCAGCAGCCTTGTGACTAGCGGGAGTCCCGGGGAGCTGTTTTTT. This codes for CASSLVTSGSPGELFF.

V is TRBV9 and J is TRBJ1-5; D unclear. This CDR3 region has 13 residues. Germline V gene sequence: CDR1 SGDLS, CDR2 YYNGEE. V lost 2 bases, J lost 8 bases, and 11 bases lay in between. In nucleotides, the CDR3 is TGTGCCAGCAGCGTTGCGGGTTCTGAGCCCCAGCATTTT. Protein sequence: CASSVAGSEPQHF.

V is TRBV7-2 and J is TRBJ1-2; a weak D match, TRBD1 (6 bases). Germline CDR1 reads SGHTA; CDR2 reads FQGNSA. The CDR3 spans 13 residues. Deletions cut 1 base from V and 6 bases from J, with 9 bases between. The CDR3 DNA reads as TGTGCCAGCAGCTTAGGAGACAGGAATGGCTACACCTTC. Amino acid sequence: CASSLGDRNGYTF.

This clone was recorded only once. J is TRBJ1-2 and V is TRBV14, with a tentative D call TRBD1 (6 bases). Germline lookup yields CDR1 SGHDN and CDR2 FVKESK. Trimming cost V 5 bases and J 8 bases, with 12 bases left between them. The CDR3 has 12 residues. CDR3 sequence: CASSYRVGGYTF. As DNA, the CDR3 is TGTGCCAGCAGCTACAGGGTAGGAGGCTACACCTTC.

The CDR3 sequence is CASSDTPGLAGGLETQYF. The DNA for the CDR3 is TGTGCCAGCAGTGACACCCCGGGACTAGCGGGAGGGTTAGAGACCCAGTACTTC. This chain joins TRBV6-1 and TRBJ2-5, with TRBD2 matching over 16 bases. V trimming: 3 bases; J trimming: 4 bases; junction bases outside the gene matches: 8. Germline loops: CDR1 MNHNS, CDR2 SASEGT. This CDR3 contains 18 residues.

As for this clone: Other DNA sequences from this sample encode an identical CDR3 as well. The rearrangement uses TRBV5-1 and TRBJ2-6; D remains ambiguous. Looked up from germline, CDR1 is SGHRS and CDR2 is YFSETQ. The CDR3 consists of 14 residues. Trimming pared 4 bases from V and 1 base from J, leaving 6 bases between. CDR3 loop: CASSLRSGANVLTF. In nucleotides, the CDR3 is TGCGCCAGCAGCCTCCGGTCTGGGGCCAACGTCCTGACTTTC.